Detailed here is one T cell receptor beta chain. Data came from immunoSEQ multiplex PCR; TCRdb stores just in-frame clones and leaves some out. The sample holds around 35,000 clones; 65% to 90% are singletons and the top ten take less than 7%. These data originate in a study of T cell responses to AZD1222 COVID-19 vaccine. Germline CDR1 reads MNHNS; CDR2 reads SASEGT. Trimming removed 4 bases from V and 0 bases from J, with 13 bases in between. This CDR3 has 16 amino acids. The chain recombines TRBV6-1 with TRBJ1-5; D gene ambiguous. Sequenced here: peripheral blood, sampled on day 0 of AZD1222 vaccination. The TCR originated in an adult in good health. The DNA for the CDR3 is TGTGCCAGCAGTGGGACGGGCCACCTTAGCAATCAGCCCCAGCATTTT. Translated, it gives CASSGTGHLSNQPQHF.